Detailed here is one T cell receptor beta chain. Antigen unknown. Using immunoSEQ multiplex PCR, the repertoire was profiled, and TCRdb retains in-frame clones only, with some absent. The data hold some 150,000 clones, with approximately 91% observed a single time. These data are taken from a study of T cell responses to AZD1222 COVID-19 vaccine. General study findings and limits: Regions 160-218 and 743-854 dominated among vaccine-associated CD4 TCRs spanning spike. Repertoires were sampled only after the peak T cell response. It should be noted that donors were predominantly white British and more often female, and clonal diversity was possibly underestimated. Seropositive AZD1222 recipients at baseline numbered only five to seven.

This CDR3 contains 14 residues. Looked up from germline, CDR1 is MNHNY and CDR2 is SVGAGI (reference sequence). The V gene lost 5 bases and the J gene lost 2 bases, with 12 bases spanning the gap. The specimen was peripheral blood, collected 28 days after the second AZD1222 dose. This sequence originates from an adult who received the AZD1222 COVID-19 vaccine. V usage is TRBV6-6 and J usage is TRBJ1-1; D possibly corresponds to TRBD1 (5 bases). CDR3: CASSTGQGNTEAFF. CDR3 coding DNA: TGTGCCAGCAGTACGGGGCAGGGTAACACTGAAGCTTTCTTT.